The 24 T cell receptor beta chains below were found in one sample sequenced in a study of T cell responses to AZD1222 COVID-19 vaccine. This table comes from immunoSEQ multiplex PCR, and its TCRdb copy is limited to in-frame clones, with some not included. The data hold approximately 150,000 clones, with 92% observed a single time. Sequencing was performed on peripheral blood, taken on day 0 of MenACWY control vaccination. These receptor sequences come from an adult in good health.

This chain uses TRBV7-9 with TRBJ2-7; D not certain. From germline, CDR1 is SEHNR and CDR2 FQNEAQ (reference sequence). Trimming cost V 1 base and J 7 bases, with 14 bases left between them. CDR3 length: 14 amino acids. CDR3 protein: CASSLGAPYPEQYF. The CDR3, as DNA: TGTGCCAGCAGCTTAGGGGCGCCTTATCCGGAGCAGTACTTC. The whole variable domain, remainder taken from reference TRBV7-9 and TRBJ2-7, is DTGVSQNPRHKITKRGQNVTFRCDPISEHNRLYWYRQTLGQGPEFLTYFQNEAQLEKSRLLSDRFSAERPKGSFSTLEIQRTEQGDSAMYLCASSLGAPYPEQYFGPGTRLTVT.

This clone appeared a few times. This chain connects TRBV19 to TRBJ1-1; D unresolved. Trimming shortened V by 5 bases and J by 0 bases, and 7 bases separated the two germline ends. CDR3 length: 13 amino acids. Per germline, CDR1 LNHDA and CDR2 SQIVND (reference sequence). CDR3: CASSFRLNTEAFF. CDR3 bases: TGTGCCAGTAGTTTTAGACTGAACACTGAAGCTTTCTTT. The whole variable domain, remainder taken from reference TRBV19 and TRBJ1-1, is DGGITQSPKYLFRKEGQNVTLSCEQNLNHDAMYWYRQDPGQGLRLIYYSQIVNDFQKGDIAEGYSVSREKKESFPLTVTSAQKNPTAFYLCASSFRLNTEAFFGQGTRLTVV.

V usage is TRBV30 and J usage is TRBJ2-7, with 10 nucleotides matching TRBD1. V lost 2 bases, J lost 0 bases, and 4 bases stayed unmatched. CDR1 and CDR2 (germline): GTSNPN, SVGIG (reference sequence). The CDR3 sequence is 15 residues long. The CDR3 here is CAWSIRDRGSYEQYF. CDR3 coding DNA: TGTGCCTGGAGTATCCGGGACAGGGGCTCCTACGAGCAGTACTTC.

V is TRBV29-1 and J is TRBJ2-1; the match to TRBD2 covers 10 bases. This CDR3 contains 14 residues. After removal of 7 bases from V and 6 bases from J, the junction contained 9 bases not matched to a gene. From germline, CDR1 is SQVTM and CDR2 ANQGSEA. The CDR3 protein is CSGTGLAEANEQFF. The CDR3 DNA is TGCAGCGGGACCGGACTAGCGGAGGCCAATGAGCAGTTCTTC.

This clone was observed a single time. The chain is built from TRBV2 and TRBJ2-3; D perhaps matches TRBD1 (5 bases). Per the germline V gene, CDR1 is SNHLY and CDR2 is FYNNEI. The V end was cut by 6 bases, the J end by 5 bases, with 6 bases between. This CDR3 is 11 amino acids long. Here the CDR3 DNA reads TGTGCCAGCAGGGGGCTAGATACGCAGTATTTT. Residues: CASRGLDTQYF.

The chain combines TRBV19 with TRBJ2-7; the D is unclear. Per germline, CDR1 LNHDA and CDR2 SQIVND (reference sequence). The CDR3 covers 15 residues. Trimming shortened V by 1 base and J by 0 bases, and 10 bases separated the two germline ends. Here the CDR3 DNA reads TGTGCCAGTAGTATAGTTGCGGCTAGCTCCTACGAGCAGTACTTC. Residues: CASSIVAASSYEQYF.

The V and J genes are TRBV2 and TRBJ1-4, with D possibly being TRBD1 (6 bases). V was trimmed by 2 bases and J by 8 bases, leaving 15 bases between them. This CDR3 contains 15 residues. The germline V gene has CDR1 SNHLY and CDR2 FYNNEI. The CDR3 DNA is TGTGCCAGCAGTGAACCCTGGGGGCGGACAGAAAAACTGTTTTTT. Protein product: CASSEPWGRTEKLFF.

The rearrangement joins TRBV20-1 to TRBJ2-1, with unresolved D. V lost 3 bases, J lost 2 bases, and 11 bases lay in between. Germline V gene lookup returns CDR1 DFQATT and CDR2 SNEGSKA (reference sequence). This CDR3 has 14 amino acids. In DNA, the CDR3 is TGCAGTGCTAGTTATCGCGGCGCCTACAATGAGCAGTTCTTC. Translated, it gives CSASYRGAYNEQFF.

The V gene is TRBV19, the J gene TRBJ1-1; TRBD1 is a possible D gene (6 bases). Germline values: CDR1 LNHDA, CDR2 SQIVND (reference sequence). V lost 2 bases to trimming and J lost 11 bases, with 12 bases between them. The CDR3 loop spans 12 amino acids. In nucleotides, the CDR3 is TGTGCCAGTAGTATATTGGGGGCTTGGGCTTTCTTT. It specifies CASSILGAWAFF.

The CDR3 DNA reads as TGTGTTAAACAGGGGGTAAGGGATGGCTACACCTTC. Encoded protein: CVKQGVRDGYTF. V is TRBV2 and J is TRBJ1-2; 8 bases are shared with TRBD1. The CDR3 length is 12 residues. The germline V gene encodes CDR1 SNHLY and CDR2 FYNNEI.

V gene TRBV9 combines with J gene TRBJ2-1, with TRBD2 as a possible D gene (6 bases). The length of the CDR3 is 15 residues. CDR1 is SGDLS, CDR2 YYNGEE, per germline. The V end lost 0 bases, the J end lost 1 base, and 8 bases lay between the germline ends. The CDR3 reads CASSVERGSYNEQFF. CDR3 coding DNA: TGTGCCAGCAGCGTAGAACGGGGGTCCTACAATGAGCAGTTCTTC.

This chain connects TRBV11-1 to TRBJ1-5; D call uncertain. CDR1 is SGHAT, CDR2 FQDESV, per germline (reference sequence). The CDR3 loop spans 13 amino acids. The V end lost 2 bases, the J end lost 4 bases, and 6 bases lay between the germline ends. The CDR3 region is CASSLRENQPQHF. CDR3 sequence (DNA): TGTGCCAGCAGCTTAAGGGAGAATCAGCCCCAGCATTTT. Full variable domain (remainder filled in from reference TRBV11-1 and TRBJ1-5): EAEVAQSPRYKITEKSQAVAFWCDPISGHATLYWYRQILGQGPELLVQFQDESVVDDSQLPKDRFSAERLKGVDSTLKIQPAELGDSAMYLCASSLRENQPQHFGDGTRLSIL.

The rearrangement joins TRBV28 to TRBJ1-1, with 7 bases aligning to TRBD1. Unmatched junction bases numbered 7, after V lost 6 bases and J lost 6 bases. Germline V gives CDR1 MDHEN, CDR2 SYDVKM. The CDR3 is made up of 13 amino acids. CDR3 protein: CASRRTGGSEAFF. CDR3 bases: TGTGCCAGCAGGCGGACAGGTGGTTCTGAAGCTTTCTTT.

V gene TRBV27 combines with J gene TRBJ2-1; TRBD2 matches 9 bases. This CDR3 region has 14 residues. Germline V gene lookup returns CDR1 MNHEY and CDR2 SMNVEV (reference sequence). The V and J ends lost 2 bases and 12 bases, in that order; junction bases with no gene match: 8. CDR3 in DNA: TGTGCCAGCAGTTTAGGGGCGGGAGGGCCGCGGCAGTTCTTC. Its protein is CASSLGAGGPRQFF.

V and J are TRBV2 and TRBJ2-7; weak D call: TRBD2 (6 bases). The CDR3 loop spans 16 amino acids. Per germline, CDR1 SNHLY and CDR2 FYNNEI. Trimming cost V 1 base and J 3 bases, with 16 bases left between them. The CDR3 coding sequence is TGTGCCAGCAGTGAAGGTTTCCGGGACTTCGGCTACGAGCAGTACTTC. Translation gives CASSEGFRDFGYEQYF.

The V and J genes are TRBV2 and TRBJ1-2; tentatively, D is TRBD1 (5 bases). V lost 6 bases and J 6 bases, leaving 14 bases between the germline ends. Germline V gene lookup returns CDR1 SNHLY and CDR2 FYNNEI. The CDR3 contains 13 residues. CDR3 loop: CASRDRDRDGYTF. The CDR3 nucleotides read TGTGCCAGCAGGGACCGGGACCGGGATGGCTACACCTTC.

CDR3 nucleotide sequence: TGTGCCAGCAGCCCTCGAGGGTTGCGGGTGAACTCCTACGAGCAGTACTTC. It translates to CASSPRGLRVNSYEQYF. V usage is TRBV7-2 and J usage is TRBJ2-7; D possibly corresponds to TRBD2 (5 bases). Germline assignment: CDR1 SGHTA and CDR2 FQGNSA. This CDR3 is built from 17 residues. V was pared by 5 bases and J by 0 bases, with 20 bases between.

V gene TRBV10-2 combines with J gene TRBJ2-1, with 9 bases fitting TRBD2. V lost 6 bases, J lost 4 bases, and 7 bases stayed unmatched. This CDR3 has 15 residues. Germline V lookup: CDR1 WSHSY, CDR2 SAAADI. This chain's CDR3 is CASSFSGRRYNEQFF. CDR3 coding DNA: TGCGCCAGCAGCTTTAGCGGGAGAAGGTACAATGAGCAGTTCTTC.

This clone showed up just once. The V and J genes are TRBV11-3 and TRBJ2-1; 9 nucleotides line up with TRBD2. Germline-derived CDR1 and CDR2 are SGHNT and YENEEA. The CDR3 has 15 amino acids. Trimming at V came to 5 bases and at J to 4 bases, leaving 6 bases not matched to a gene. CDR3 loop: CASSRRLADYNEQFF. In nucleotides, the CDR3 is TGTGCCAGCAGCCGCCGACTAGCGGATTACAATGAGCAGTTCTTC.

The V and J genes are TRBV28 and TRBJ2-7; D is possibly TRBD1 (6 bases). CDR1 is MDHEN, CDR2 SYDVKM, per germline. The CDR3 sequence is 15 residues long. V gave up 6 bases and J gave up 3 bases, with 18 bases separating them. The CDR3 reads CASSPPGDLSYEQYF. The CDR3 bases are TGTGCCAGCAGCCCCCCAGGGGATCTTAGCTACGAGCAGTACTTC.

This rearrangement joins TRBV13 to TRBJ2-1; no definite D call. Germline CDR1 is PRHDT and CDR2 is FYEKMQ (reference sequence). CDR3 length equals 11 residues. The V end lost 1 base, the J end lost 8 bases, and 3 bases lay between the germline ends. CDR3 DNA: TGTGCCAGCAGCTTAGTGGATGAGCAGTTCTTC. Translated: CASSLVDEQFF.

The chain recombines TRBV7-9 with TRBJ2-2, with 9 bases that match TRBD1. J gave up 7 bases and V 3 bases, and 9 bases lay outside the gene matches. Germline CDR1 SEHNR, CDR2 FQNEAQ (reference sequence). This CDR3 has 16 residues. In DNA form, the CDR3 reads TGTGCCAGCAGCTTTGGGGGACAGGGCACTAGCGGGGAGCTGTTTTTT. As protein: CASSFGGQGTSGELFF.

The chain has TRBV3-1 (or the pseudogene TRBV3-2) and TRBJ2-3; TRBD1 agrees at 11 bases. The J segment lost 3 bases and the V segment lost 5 bases, leaving 4 bases of the junction unmatched. Germline V CDR1 and CDR2: LGHDT, YNNKEL (reference sequence). The CDR3 has 15 residues. CDR3 residues: CASSWGQGETDTQYF. DNA for the CDR3: TGTGCCAGCAGCTGGGGACAGGGGGAGACAGATACGCAGTATTTT.

This chain connects TRBV13 to TRBJ2-1; D remains ambiguous. Germline-derived CDR1 and CDR2 are PRHDT and FYEKMQ (reference sequence). V was cut by 3 bases and J by 9 bases, with 6 bases left in between. This CDR3 spans 11 amino acids. CDR3 protein: CASSFGSEQFF. CDR3 coding DNA: TGTGCCAGCAGCTTCGGGTCTGAGCAGTTCTTC.